The 11 T cell receptor beta chains below were found in one sample sequenced in a study of glioma-infiltrating T cells. Using RNA template, CDR3s of TCR alpha and beta were amplified with iRepertoire arm-PCR. One entry per CDR3 protein results from TCRdb running MiXCR on the multiplex PCR reads. The data show around 20,000 distinct CDR3 sequences, 20% to 25% seen once. What was sequenced was glioma tissue, nonneoplastic brain tissue, or PBMCs (not recorded which). The receptor set was obtained from a human donor with low-grade glioma or glioblastoma, undergoing nonglioma brain surgery, or in good health (not recorded which).

The table lists this clonotype with many counts. V and J are TRBV7-6 and TRBJ2-7, with 8 bases fitting TRBD1. This CDR3 spans 15 amino acids. The J segment lost 6 bases and the V segment lost 5 bases, leaving 12 bases of the junction unmatched. The germline CDR1 and CDR2 sequences are SGHVS and FNYEAQ. The CDR3 sequence: CASSLRQGSLGEQYF. The DNA for the CDR3 is TGTGCCAGCAGCCTCCGACAGGGGAGCCTTGGCGAGCAGTACTTC.

This chain joins TRBV7-9 and TRBJ2-5, with 7 bases matching TRBD2. The V gene's germline CDR1 is SEHNR and CDR2 FQNEAQ (reference sequence). V was pared by 1 base and J by 2 bases, with 10 bases of the junction left unmatched. There are 17 residues in the CDR3. CDR3 residues: CASSLGGGGTIQETQYF. CDR3 DNA sequence: TGTGCCAGCAGCTTAGGGGGCGGGGGAACGATTCAAGAGACCCAGTACTTC.

In this sample, this clonotype turned up many times. The chain uses TRBV20-1 and TRBJ1-6; D might be TRBD1 (6 bases). Looked up from germline, CDR1 is DFQATT and CDR2 is SNEGSKA (reference sequence). The CDR3 runs to 15 residues. V lost 1 base and J lost 8, with 15 bases in between. This chain's CDR3 is CSARVGTRGDSPLHF. CDR3 DNA: TGCAGTGCTAGAGTTGGGACAAGGGGCGATTCACCCCTCCACTTT.

The chain couples TRBV7-3 to TRBJ2-3; D possibly corresponds to TRBD2 (5 bases). The CDR3 sequence is 14 residues long. The V end was cut by 5 bases, the J end by 5 bases, with 14 bases between. CDR1 and CDR2 (germline): SGHTA, FQGTGA. The CDR3 DNA reads as TGTGCCAGCAGCCGGACCCTAGGAGGAGATACGCAGTATTTT. This translates into CASSRTLGGDTQYF.

The chain links TRBV12-3 or TRBV12-4 to TRBJ2-1; the D is unclear. V gave up 0 bases and J gave up 10 bases, with 16 bases separating them. CDR3 length: 15 amino acids. For the CDR3, the DNA is TGTGCCAGCAGTTTAGCAAGAGGATTCATGGGGGAGCAGTTCTTC. It translates to CASSLARGFMGEQFF.

In its sample, this clonotype was seen a few times. This chain connects TRBV4-1 to TRBJ2-3; D ambiguous. V was clipped by 1 base and J by 6 bases, with 8 bases between them. Germline CDR1 and CDR2: MGHRA and YSYEKL. The CDR3 runs 13 residues. The CDR3 DNA is TGCGCCAGCAGCCAAGCCGCTCGGGATACGCAGTATTTT. It yields the protein CASSQAARDTQYF.

This clonotype was seen only a few times. The rearrangement uses TRBV12-3 or TRBV12-4 and TRBJ1-2; D not certain. Trimming stripped 1 base from V and 8 bases from J, with 11 bases between. The CDR3 runs 13 residues. The CDR3 nucleotides are TGTGCCAGCAGTTTAGGTTTCGTCGGGGGCTACACCTTC. Protein product: CASSLGFVGGYTF.

This clonotype was found many times. The chain has TRBV7-3 and TRBJ1-1, with D maybe TRBD1 (5 bases). The V gene's germline CDR1 is SGHTA and CDR2 FQGTGA. This CDR3 is built from 11 residues. V was clipped by 0 bases and J by 10 bases, with 6 bases between them. CDR3 in amino acids: CASSLTGGAFF. CDR3 DNA: TGTGCCAGCAGCTTAACGGGGGGAGCTTTCTTT.

On this clonotype itself: This may come from a read error, since a much larger clone is one base off. The CDR3 protein is CASSLARLEQFF. The DNA of the CDR3 is TGTGCCAGCAGCTTAGCTAGGCTTGAGCAGTTCTTC. The J gene is TRBJ2-1, the V gene TRBV7-2, with D unresolved. V was clipped by 0 bases and J by 9 bases, with 6 bases between them. Looked up from germline, CDR1 is SGHTA and CDR2 is FQGNSA. This CDR3 region has 12 residues. Looking up the rest from reference TRBV7-2 and TRBJ2-1 gives the full variable domain: GAGVSQSPSNKVTEKGKDVELRCDPISGHTALYWYRQSLGQGLEFLIYFQGNSAPDKSGLPSDRFSAERTGGSVSTLTIQRTQQEDSAVYLCASSLARLEQFFGPGTRLTVL.

This clonotype was seen only a few times. The V gene is TRBV2, the J gene TRBJ1-2; possible D gene TRBD1, 5 bases. CDR1 and CDR2 from the germline V gene are SNHLY and FYNNEI. The CDR3 is 14 amino acids. CDR3 sequence reads: CSFGGWQADYGYTF. DNA of the CDR3: TGTTCATTTGGGGGTTGGCAGGCAGACTATGGCTACACCTTC.

In the case of this clonotype: A much larger clone differs by one base, so this may be a read error. Here the CDR3 DNA reads TGCAGTGCTAGAGTGGGGACTTATGGCTCCACCTTC. Amino acids: CSARVGTYGSTF. The chain is built from TRBV20-1 and TRBJ1-2, with a possible D match to TRBD1 (5 bases). Germline values: CDR1 DFQATT, CDR2 SNEGSKA (reference sequence). The CDR3 runs to 12 residues.